This T cell receptor (beta chain) originates from a study of blood T cell repertoires in COVID-19. About the research overall: Donors in the United States, Italy and Spain gave samples during acute or convalescent COVID-19. The cDNA or gDNA used as material had been derived from T cells, B-cell-depleted T cells, or PBMCs.

The CDR3 runs to 14 residues. V trimming: 3 bases; J trimming: 4 bases; junction bases outside the gene matches: 2. Germline-derived CDR1 and CDR2 are LGHNA and YSLEER. Per the original data handling: Reference gene primers were amplified, and this amplification served to estimate nucleated cell counts. TCRdb keeps only in-frame clones here, not all; method: immunoSEQ multiplex PCR. For V, J and clone size, that table is used; D and trimming come from the DNA. The repertoire consists of about 280,000 clones, with roughly 90% occurring once and the leading ten covering over 2%. The clonotype was recovered from a woman aged 50 to 60 who had recovered from COVID-19. Sample: peripheral blood. The V and J genes are TRBV4-3 and TRBJ1-2; 10 nucleotides align to TRBD1. The CDR3 DNA reads TGCGCCAGCAGCCACCGGACAGGGGGCTATGGCTACACCTTC. Translated, it gives CASSHRTGGYGYTF.